A single sample is the source of the 16 T cell receptor beta chains below, sequenced in a study of blood T cell repertoires in COVID-19. Generated by immunoSEQ multiplex PCR, the TCRdb table keeps only in-frame clones and is missing some. The table lists 280,000 or so clones, roughly 90% of them singletons. The material sequenced was peripheral blood. The source of these receptors is a woman aged 60-75 years with acute or convalescent COVID-19.

This chain joins TRBV6-2 or TRBV6-3 and TRBJ2-1; the D is unclear. CDR3 length equals 13 residues. Germline CDR1 reads MNHEY; CDR2 reads SVGEGT. V lost 3 bases and J 9 bases, leaving 12 bases between the germline ends. CDR3 loop: CASSYSQLGEQFF. CDR3 DNA: TGTGCCAGCAGTTATTCCCAACTCGGTGAGCAGTTCTTC.

The J gene is TRBJ1-6, the V gene TRBV9; 7 bases map to TRBD1. Germline CDR1 reads SGDLS; CDR2 reads YYNGEE. With V trimmed by 5 bases and J by 10 bases, 9 bases remained unmatched. This CDR3 is 14 amino acids long. CDR3 bases: TGTGCCAGCAGTTCTAGACAGGGAAGCTCACCCCTCCACTTT. Translated, it gives CASSSRQGSSPLHF. Together with reference TRBV9 and TRBJ1-6, the CDR3 gives the full variable domain: DSGVTQTPKHLITATGQRVTLRCSPRSGDLSVYWYQQSLDQGLQFLIQYYNGEERAKGNILERFSAQQFPDLHSELNLSSLELGDSALYFCASSSRQGSSPLHFGNGTRLTVT.

V is TRBV15 and J is TRBJ1-1; D remains ambiguous. The V gene lost 0 bases and the J gene lost 3 bases, with 11 bases spanning the gap. This CDR3 is 15 amino acids long. CDR1 is LNHNV, CDR2 YYDKDF, per germline (reference sequence). The CDR3 DNA reads TGTGCCACCAGCAGAGATTGGAGCCGGGACACTGAAGCTTTCTTT. Its translation: CATSRDWSRDTEAFF.

The chain combines TRBV2 with TRBJ1-1; D is undetermined. The ends were cut back, 4 bases at V and 4 bases at J, with 13 bases in the middle. The CDR3 extends over 14 amino acids. The V gene's germline CDR1 is SNHLY and CDR2 FYNNEI. CDR3 loop: CASSGAGFGTEAFF. The DNA for the CDR3 is TGTGCCAGCAGTGGCGCGGGGTTTGGCACTGAAGCTTTCTTT.

This clone was observed once. This chain uses TRBV9 with TRBJ2-1, with D perhaps matching TRBD2 (5 bases). V shed 7 bases and J shed 6 bases, with 11 bases lying between them. CDR1 is SGDLS and CDR2 is YYNGEE in the germline V gene. The CDR3 extends over 12 amino acids. This chain's CDR3 is CASSGIPNEQFF. In DNA, the CDR3 is TGTGCCAGCTCCGGGATCCCCAATGAGCAGTTCTTC.

The chain links TRBV2 to TRBJ2-1; TRBD2 agrees at 10 bases. The CDR3 runs 16 residues. V lost 3 bases, J lost 8 bases, and 10 bases stayed unmatched. Per the germline V gene, CDR1 is SNHLY and CDR2 is FYNNEI. As DNA, the CDR3 is TGTGCCAGCAGTGATCCCAGCGGGGGGGCCGGCGATGAGCAGTTCTTC. Translating it yields CASSDPSGGAGDEQFF.

The V and J genes are TRBV5-4 and TRBJ1-2; tentative D call: TRBD1 (6 bases). Trimming shortened V by 3 bases and J by 10 bases, and 16 bases separated the two germline ends. The CDR3 runs to 13 residues. Per germline, CDR1 SGHNT and CDR2 YYREEE (reference sequence). The CDR3 bases are TGTGCCAGCAGCTCCCTAGGGGGAAGTAACTACACCTTC. The encoded protein is CASSSLGGSNYTF.

A remark on this clone: Other DNA sequences of this sample code for an identical CDR3. This chain connects TRBV7-2 to TRBJ2-2; possibly TRBD1 for D (5 bases). The V and J ends lost 6 bases and 3 bases respectively, with 11 bases between them. CDR3 length: 14 amino acids. Germline CDR1 reads SGHTA; CDR2 reads FQGNSA. The CDR3: CASSPDRYTGELFF. The DNA for the CDR3 is TGTGCCAGCAGTCCCGACAGATACACCGGGGAGCTGTTTTTT.

To note about this clone: A single base separates this from a much larger clone, so it may be a read error. V gene TRBV7-6 combines with J gene TRBJ1-1, with no clear D. CDR3 size: 13 residues. Per germline, CDR1 SGHVS and CDR2 FNYEAQ. V lost 1 base and J lost 1, with 4 bases in between. CDR3 DNA: TGTGCCAGCAGCTTAGTCGGGAACACTGAAGCTTTCTTT. Translation: CASSLVGNTEAFF. Using reference TRBV7-6 and TRBJ1-1 for the parts outside the CDR3, the full variable domain is GAGVSQSPRYKVTKRGQDVALRCDPISGHVSLYWYRQALGQGPEFLTYFNYEAQQDKSGLPNDRFSAERPEGSISTLTIQRTEQRDSAMYRCASSLVGNTEAFFGQGTRLTVV.

The V and J genes are TRBV5-5 and TRBJ1-1; 7 bases are shared with TRBD1. The germline CDR1 and CDR2 sequences are SGHKS and YYEKEE (reference sequence). This CDR3 is 15 amino acids long. With 2 bases clipped from V and 0 bases from J, the junction kept 4 bases outside the gene matches. The CDR3, as DNA: TGTGCCAGCAGCTTCCGGCAGGGGGTGAACACTGAAGCTTTCTTT. Its protein is CASSFRQGVNTEAFF.

The J gene is TRBJ2-5, the V gene TRBV7-2; 10 nucleotides align to TRBD1. CDR3 length: 21 amino acids. J lost 0 bases, V lost 0 bases, and 16 bases had no gene match. CDR1 is SGHTA and CDR2 is FQGNSA in the germline V gene. The CDR3 sequence: CASSLASWYHRDRGYQETQYF. The CDR3 DNA reads as TGTGCCAGCAGCTTAGCCAGTTGGTACCACCGGGACAGGGGATACCAAGAGACCCAGTACTTC.

V gene TRBV7-3 combines with J gene TRBJ2-2; a possible D gene is TRBD2 (5 bases). The ends were cut back, 2 bases at V and 2 bases at J, with 12 bases in the middle. Germline V lookup: CDR1 SGHTA, CDR2 FQGTGA. CDR3 length: 16 amino acids. CDR3 sequence (DNA): TGTGCCAGCAGCTTATTTGTTAGCGACAACACCGGGGAGCTGTTTTTT. It translates to CASSLFVSDNTGELFF.

This clone was counted between two and nine times. CDR3 in amino acids: CASSPPFWTNSGNTIYF. The CDR3 DNA follows: TGTGCCAGCTCACCTCCCTTTTGGACAAACTCTGGAAACACCATATATTTT. The gene calls are TRBV18 and TRBJ1-3, with D maybe TRBD1 (5 bases). CDR3 length equals 17 residues. The germline V and J ends were trimmed by 3 bases and 0 bases, with 15 bases remaining between them. Germline V lookup: CDR1 KGHSH, CDR2 LQKENI.

The V and J genes are TRBV4-1 and TRBJ1-5; D not certain. V shed 4 bases and J shed 0 bases, with 13 bases lying between them. The CDR3 sequence is 16 residues long. Germline loops: CDR1 MGHRA, CDR2 YSYEKL. The CDR3 is CASSLRSGYSNQPQHF. The CDR3 coding sequence is TGCGCCAGCAGCCTCAGGAGCGGGTATAGCAATCAGCCCCAGCATTTT.

This rearrangement joins TRBV28 to TRBJ1-5; D unclear. CDR3 length: 13 residues. Germline-derived CDR1 and CDR2 are MDHEN and SYDVKM. With 6 bases removed from V and 6 bases from J, the gap between germline ends came to 12 bases. The DNA for the CDR3 is TGTGCCAGCAGGGCCGTGATTGTTCAGCCCCAGCATTTT. This translates into CASRAVIVQPQHF.

This chain uses TRBV25-1 with TRBJ1-2; 8 bases map to TRBD1. In germline, CDR1 is MGHDK, CDR2 SYGVNS. V dropped 4 bases and J dropped 3; count of bases not matched to a gene: 4. The CDR3 sequence is 14 residues long. The CDR3 spells CASSAPGQDYGYTF. DNA of the CDR3: TGTGCCAGCAGTGCACCGGGACAGGACTATGGCTACACCTTC.